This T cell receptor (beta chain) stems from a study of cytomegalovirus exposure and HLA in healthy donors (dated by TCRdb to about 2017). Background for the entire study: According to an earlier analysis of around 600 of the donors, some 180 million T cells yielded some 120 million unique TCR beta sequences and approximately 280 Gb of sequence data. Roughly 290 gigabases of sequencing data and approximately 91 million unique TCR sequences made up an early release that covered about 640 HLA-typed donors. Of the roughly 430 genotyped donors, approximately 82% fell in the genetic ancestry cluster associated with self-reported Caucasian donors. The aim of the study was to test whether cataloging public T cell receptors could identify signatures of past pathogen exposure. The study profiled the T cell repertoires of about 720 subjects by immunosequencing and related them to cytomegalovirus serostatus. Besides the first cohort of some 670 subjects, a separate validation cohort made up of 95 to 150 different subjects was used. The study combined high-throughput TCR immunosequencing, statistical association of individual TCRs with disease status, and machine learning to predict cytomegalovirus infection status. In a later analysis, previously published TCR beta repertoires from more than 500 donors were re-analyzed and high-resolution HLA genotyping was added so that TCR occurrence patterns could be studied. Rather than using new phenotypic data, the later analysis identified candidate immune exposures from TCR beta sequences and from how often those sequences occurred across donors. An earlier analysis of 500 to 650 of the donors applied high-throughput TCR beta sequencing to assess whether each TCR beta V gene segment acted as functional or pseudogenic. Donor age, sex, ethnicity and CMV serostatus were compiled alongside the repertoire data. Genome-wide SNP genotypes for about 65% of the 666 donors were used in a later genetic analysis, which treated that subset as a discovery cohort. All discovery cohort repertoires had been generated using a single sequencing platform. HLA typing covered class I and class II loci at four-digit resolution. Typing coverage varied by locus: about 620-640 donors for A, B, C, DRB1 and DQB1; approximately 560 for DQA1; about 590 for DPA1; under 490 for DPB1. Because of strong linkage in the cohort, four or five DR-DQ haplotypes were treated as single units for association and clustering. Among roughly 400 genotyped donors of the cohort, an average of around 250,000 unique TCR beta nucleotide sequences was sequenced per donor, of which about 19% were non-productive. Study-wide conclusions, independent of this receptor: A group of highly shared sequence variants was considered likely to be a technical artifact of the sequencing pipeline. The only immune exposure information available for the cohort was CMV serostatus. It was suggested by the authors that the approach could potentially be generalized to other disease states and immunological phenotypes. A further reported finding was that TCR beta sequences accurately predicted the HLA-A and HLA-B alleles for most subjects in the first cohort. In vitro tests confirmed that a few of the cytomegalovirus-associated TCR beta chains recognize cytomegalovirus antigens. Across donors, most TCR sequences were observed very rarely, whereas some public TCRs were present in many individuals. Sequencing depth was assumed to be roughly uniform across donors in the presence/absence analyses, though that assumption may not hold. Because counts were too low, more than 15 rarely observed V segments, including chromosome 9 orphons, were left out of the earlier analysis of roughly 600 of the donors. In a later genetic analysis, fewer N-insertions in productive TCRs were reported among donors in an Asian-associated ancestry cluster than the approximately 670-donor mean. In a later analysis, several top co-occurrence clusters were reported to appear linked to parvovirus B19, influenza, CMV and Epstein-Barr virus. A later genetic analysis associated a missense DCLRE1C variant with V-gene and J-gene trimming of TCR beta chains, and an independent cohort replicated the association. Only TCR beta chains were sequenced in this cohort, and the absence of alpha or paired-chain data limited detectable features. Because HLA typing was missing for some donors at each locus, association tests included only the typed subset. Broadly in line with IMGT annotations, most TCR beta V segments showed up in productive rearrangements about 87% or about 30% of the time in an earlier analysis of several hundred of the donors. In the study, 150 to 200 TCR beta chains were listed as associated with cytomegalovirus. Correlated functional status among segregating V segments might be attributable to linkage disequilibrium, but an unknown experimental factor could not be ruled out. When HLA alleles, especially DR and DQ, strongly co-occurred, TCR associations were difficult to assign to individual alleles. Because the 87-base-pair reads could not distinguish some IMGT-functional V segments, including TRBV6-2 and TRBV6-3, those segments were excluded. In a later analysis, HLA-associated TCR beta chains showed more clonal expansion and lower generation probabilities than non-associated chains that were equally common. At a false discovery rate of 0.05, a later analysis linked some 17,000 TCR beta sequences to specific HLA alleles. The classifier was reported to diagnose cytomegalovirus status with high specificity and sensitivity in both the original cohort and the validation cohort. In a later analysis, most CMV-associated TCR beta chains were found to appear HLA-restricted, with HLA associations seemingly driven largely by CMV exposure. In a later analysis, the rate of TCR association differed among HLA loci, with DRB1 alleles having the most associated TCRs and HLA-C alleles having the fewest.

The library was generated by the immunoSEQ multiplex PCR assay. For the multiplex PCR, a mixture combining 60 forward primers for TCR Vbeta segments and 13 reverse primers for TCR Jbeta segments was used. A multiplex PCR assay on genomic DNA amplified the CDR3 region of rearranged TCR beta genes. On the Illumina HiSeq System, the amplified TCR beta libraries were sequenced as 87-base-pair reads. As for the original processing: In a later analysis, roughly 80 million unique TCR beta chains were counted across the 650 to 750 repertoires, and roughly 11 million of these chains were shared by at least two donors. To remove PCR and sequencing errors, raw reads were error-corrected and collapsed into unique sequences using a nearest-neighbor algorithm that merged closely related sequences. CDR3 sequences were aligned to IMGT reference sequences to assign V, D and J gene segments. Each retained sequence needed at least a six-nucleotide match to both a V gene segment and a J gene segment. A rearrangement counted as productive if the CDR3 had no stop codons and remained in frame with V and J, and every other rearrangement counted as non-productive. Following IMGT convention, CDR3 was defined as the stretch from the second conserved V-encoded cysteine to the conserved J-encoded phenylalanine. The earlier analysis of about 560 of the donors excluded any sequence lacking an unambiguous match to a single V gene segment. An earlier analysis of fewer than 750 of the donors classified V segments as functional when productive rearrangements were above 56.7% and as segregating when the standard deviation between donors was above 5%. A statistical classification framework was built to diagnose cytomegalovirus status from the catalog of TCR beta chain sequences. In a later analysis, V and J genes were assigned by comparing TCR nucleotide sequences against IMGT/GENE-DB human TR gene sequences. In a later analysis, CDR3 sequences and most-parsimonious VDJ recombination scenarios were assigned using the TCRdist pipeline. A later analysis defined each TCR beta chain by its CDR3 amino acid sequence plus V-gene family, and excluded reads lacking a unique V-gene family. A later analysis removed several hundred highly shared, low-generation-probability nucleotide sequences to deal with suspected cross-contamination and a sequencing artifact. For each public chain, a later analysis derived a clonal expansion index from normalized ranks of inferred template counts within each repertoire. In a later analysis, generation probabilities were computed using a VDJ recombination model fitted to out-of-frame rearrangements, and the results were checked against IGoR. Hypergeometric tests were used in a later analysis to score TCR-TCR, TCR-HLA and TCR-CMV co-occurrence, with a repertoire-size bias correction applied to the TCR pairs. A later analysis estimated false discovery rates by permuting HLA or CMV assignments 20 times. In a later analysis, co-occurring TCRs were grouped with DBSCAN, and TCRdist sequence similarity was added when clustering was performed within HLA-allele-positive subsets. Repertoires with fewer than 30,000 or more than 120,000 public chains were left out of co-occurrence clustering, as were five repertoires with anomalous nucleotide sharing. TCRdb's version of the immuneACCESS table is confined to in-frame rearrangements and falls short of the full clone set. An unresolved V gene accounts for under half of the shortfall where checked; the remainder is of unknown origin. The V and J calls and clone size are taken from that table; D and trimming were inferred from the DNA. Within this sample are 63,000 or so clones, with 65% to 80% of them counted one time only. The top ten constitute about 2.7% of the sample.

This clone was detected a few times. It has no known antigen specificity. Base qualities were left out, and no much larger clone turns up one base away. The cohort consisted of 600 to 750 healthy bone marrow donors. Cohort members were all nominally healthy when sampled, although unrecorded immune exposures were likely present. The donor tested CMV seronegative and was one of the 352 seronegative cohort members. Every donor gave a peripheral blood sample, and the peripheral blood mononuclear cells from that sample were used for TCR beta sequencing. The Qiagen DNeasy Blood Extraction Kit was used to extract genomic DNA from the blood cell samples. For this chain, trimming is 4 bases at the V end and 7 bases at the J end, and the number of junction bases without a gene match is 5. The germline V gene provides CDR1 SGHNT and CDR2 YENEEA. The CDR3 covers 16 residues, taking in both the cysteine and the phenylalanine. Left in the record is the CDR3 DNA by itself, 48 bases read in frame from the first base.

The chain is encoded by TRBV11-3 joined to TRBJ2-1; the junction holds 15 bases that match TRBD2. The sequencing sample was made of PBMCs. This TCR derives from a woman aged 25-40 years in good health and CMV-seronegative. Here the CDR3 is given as CASSSRGTSGGNEQFF. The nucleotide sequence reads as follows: TGTGCCAGCAGCTCCAGGGGGACTAGCGGGGGGAATGAGCAGTTCTTC.